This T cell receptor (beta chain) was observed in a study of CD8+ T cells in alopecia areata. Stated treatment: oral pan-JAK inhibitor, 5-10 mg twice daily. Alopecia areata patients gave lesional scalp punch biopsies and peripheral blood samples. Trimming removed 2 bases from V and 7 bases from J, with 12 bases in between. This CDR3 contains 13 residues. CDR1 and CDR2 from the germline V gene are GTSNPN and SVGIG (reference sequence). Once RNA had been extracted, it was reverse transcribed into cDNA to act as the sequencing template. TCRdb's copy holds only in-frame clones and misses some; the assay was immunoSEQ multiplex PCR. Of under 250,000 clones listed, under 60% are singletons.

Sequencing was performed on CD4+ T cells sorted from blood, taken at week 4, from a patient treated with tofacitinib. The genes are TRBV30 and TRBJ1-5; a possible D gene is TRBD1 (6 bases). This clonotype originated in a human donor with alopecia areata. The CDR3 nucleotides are TGTGCCTGGAGTATGGGGGGCGACCAGCCCCAGCATTTT. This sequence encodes CAWSMGGDQPQHF.